Here is one T cell receptor beta chain with its context. No antigen is known for it. The naive CD8 subset, CD45RO-negative cells positively selected for CCR7, excluded terminally differentiated effector memory CD45RA+ cells. Using immunoSEQ multiplex PCR, the repertoire was profiled, and TCRdb retains in-frame clones only, with some absent. The profile covers about 2.1 million clones, with approximately 92% appearing a single time and approximately 1.7% taken by the ten largest. The trim removed 9 bases at V and 5 bases at J, leaving 6 bases unmatched. Germline V gene lookup returns CDR1 SEHNR and CDR2 FQNEAQ (reference sequence). The CDR3 has 14 residues. These data belong to a study of shared clonotypes between healthy human individuals. Study-wide results and limits: Roughly 5% was the fraction of naive CD4 clonotypes found shared across four donors. A limitation of the genetic and exposure-history diversity represented arose from few donors.

The specimen was naive CD8+ T cells from PBMCs. The clonotype originates from a man in his late teens or twenties in good health. Some clones in this sample may be carry-over from other donors' samples. The V gene is TRBV7-9, the J gene TRBJ2-2, with TRBD2 matching over 10 bases. CDR3 residues: CASPLAGRTGELFF. CDR3 bases: TGTGCCAGTCCACTAGCGGGAAGAACCGGGGAGCTGTTTTTT.